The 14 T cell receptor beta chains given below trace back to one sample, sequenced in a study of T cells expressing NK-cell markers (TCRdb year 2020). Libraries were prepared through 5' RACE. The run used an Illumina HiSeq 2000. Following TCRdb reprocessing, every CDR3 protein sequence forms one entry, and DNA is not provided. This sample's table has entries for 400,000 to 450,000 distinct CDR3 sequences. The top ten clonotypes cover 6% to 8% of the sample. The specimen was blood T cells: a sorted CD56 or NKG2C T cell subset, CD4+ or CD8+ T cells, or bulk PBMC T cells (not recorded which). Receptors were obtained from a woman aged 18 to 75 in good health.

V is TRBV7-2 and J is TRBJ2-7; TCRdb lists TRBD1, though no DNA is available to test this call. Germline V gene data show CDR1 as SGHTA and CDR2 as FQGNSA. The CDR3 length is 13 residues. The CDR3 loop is CASSLPQGYEQYF.

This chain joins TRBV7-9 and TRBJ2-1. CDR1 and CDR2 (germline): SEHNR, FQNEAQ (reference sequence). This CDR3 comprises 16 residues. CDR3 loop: CASSSFRLEDYNEQFF.

CDR3 sequence: CSAEGSDNQPQHF. V gene TRBV20-1 combines with J gene TRBJ1-5. Looked up from germline, CDR1 is DFQATT and CDR2 is SNEGSKA (reference sequence). The CDR3 covers 13 residues.

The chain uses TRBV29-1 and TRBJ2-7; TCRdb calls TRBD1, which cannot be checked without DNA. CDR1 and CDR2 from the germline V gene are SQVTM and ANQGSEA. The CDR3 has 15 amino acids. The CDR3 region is CSVAGGAEPFERQYF.

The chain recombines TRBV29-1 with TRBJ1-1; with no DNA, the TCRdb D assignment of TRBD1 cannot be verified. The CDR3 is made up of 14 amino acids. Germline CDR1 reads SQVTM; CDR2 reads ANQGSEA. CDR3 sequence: CSVGTGGYNTEAFF.

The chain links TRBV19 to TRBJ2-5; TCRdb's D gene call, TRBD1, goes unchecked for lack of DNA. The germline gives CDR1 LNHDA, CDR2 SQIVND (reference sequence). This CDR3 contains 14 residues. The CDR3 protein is CASSRPGRQETQYF.

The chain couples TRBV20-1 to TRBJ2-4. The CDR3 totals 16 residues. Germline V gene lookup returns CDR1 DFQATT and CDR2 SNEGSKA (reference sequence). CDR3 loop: CSARPLAGLAKNIQYF.

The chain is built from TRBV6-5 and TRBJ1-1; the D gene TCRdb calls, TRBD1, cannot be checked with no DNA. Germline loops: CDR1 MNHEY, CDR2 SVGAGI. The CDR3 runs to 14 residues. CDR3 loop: CASSYLEQGPEAFF.

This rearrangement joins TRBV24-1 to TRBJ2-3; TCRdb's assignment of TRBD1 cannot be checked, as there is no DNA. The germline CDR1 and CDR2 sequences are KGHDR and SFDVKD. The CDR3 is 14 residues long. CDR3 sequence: CATSPTDRSDTQYF.

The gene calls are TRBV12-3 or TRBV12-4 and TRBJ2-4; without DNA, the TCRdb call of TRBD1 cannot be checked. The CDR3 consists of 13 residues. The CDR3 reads CASSPGWGDIQYF.

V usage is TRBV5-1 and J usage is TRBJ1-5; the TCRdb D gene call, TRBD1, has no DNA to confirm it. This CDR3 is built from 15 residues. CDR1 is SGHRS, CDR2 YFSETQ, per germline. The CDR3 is CASSPAGQGGQPQHF.

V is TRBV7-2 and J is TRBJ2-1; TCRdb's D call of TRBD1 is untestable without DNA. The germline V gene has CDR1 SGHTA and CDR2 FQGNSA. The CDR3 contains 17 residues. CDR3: CASSLARRGLPVNEQFF. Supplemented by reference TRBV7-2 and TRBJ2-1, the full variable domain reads GAGVSQSPSNKVTEKGKDVELRCDPISGHTALYWYRQSLGQGLEFLIYFQGNSAPDKSGLPSDRFSAERTGGSVSTLTIQRTQQEDSAVYLCASSLARRGLPVNEQFFGPGTRLTVL.

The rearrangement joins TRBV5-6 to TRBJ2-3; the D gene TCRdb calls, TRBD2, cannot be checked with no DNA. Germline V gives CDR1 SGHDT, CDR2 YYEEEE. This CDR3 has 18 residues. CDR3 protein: CASSLTMISGSGTDTQYF. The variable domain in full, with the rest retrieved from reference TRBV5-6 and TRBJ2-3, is DAGVTQSPTHLIKTRGQQVTLRCSPKSGHDTVSWYQQALGQGPQFIFQYYEEEERQRGNFPDRFSGHQFPNYSSELNVNALLLGDSALYLCASSLTMISGSGTDTQYFGPGTRLTVL.

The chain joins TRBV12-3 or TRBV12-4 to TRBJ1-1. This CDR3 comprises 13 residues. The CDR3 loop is CASIPRGGPEAFF.